Below, 27 T cell receptor beta chains from the same sample are listed, as sequenced in a study of shared clonotypes between healthy human individuals. Data came from immunoSEQ multiplex PCR; TCRdb stores just in-frame clones and leaves some out. This sample yields about 960,000 clones, of which 76% are seen a single time; over 1.3% belongs to the top ten. The sample comprised memory CD4+ T cells sorted from blood. Noted subset: CD45RA-negative fraction. The receptors come from a man between 18 and 35 years old in good health.

J is TRBJ2-7 and V is TRBV28; unclear D gene. Trimming shortened V by 6 bases and J by 4 bases, and 13 bases separated the two germline ends. This CDR3 region has 13 residues. Germline V gene lookup returns CDR1 MDHEN and CDR2 SYDVKM. The CDR3 reads CASSLGWTYEQYF. CDR3 nucleotide sequence: TGTGCCAGCAGCCTCGGGTGGACGTACGAGCAGTACTTC.

The rearrangement links TRBV30 to TRBJ2-4, with 7 positions matching TRBD1. Unmatched junction bases numbered 5, after V lost 2 bases and J lost 1 base. There are 15 residues in the CDR3. The germline V gene encodes CDR1 GTSNPN and CDR2 SVGIG (reference sequence). The CDR3 sequence is CAWSRDRAAKNIQYF. In DNA, the CDR3 is TGTGCCTGGAGTCGAGACAGGGCTGCCAAAAACATTCAGTACTTC. Full variable domain (missing parts from reference TRBV30 and TRBJ2-4): SQTIHQWPATLVQPVGSPLSLECTVEGTSNPNLYWYRQAAGRGLQLLFYSVGIGQISSEVPQNLSASRPQDRQFILSSKKLLLSDSGFYLCAWSRDRAAKNIQYFGAGTRLSVL.

This chain joins TRBV19 and TRBJ2-5; maybe TRBD1 (5 bases). CDR1 is LNHDA, CDR2 SQIVND, per germline (reference sequence). The CDR3 runs to 14 residues. Trimming removed 3 bases at V and 4 bases at J, with 12 bases between. CDR3 in amino acids: CASSMYGAGETQYF. The CDR3 nucleotides read TGTGCCAGTAGTATGTATGGGGCTGGAGAGACCCAGTACTTC. Combining the CDR3 with reference TRBV19 and TRBJ2-5 gives the whole variable domain DGGITQSPKYLFRKEGQNVTLSCEQNLNHDAMYWYRQDPGQGLRLIYYSQIVNDFQKGDIAEGYSVSREKKESFPLTVTSAQKNPTAFYLCASSMYGAGETQYFGPGTRLLVL.

The chain recombines TRBV18 with TRBJ1-6, with TRBD1 matching over 10 bases. The CDR3 is 15 amino acids. The germline V gene has CDR1 KGHSH and CDR2 LQKENI. The trim removed 4 bases at V and 7 bases at J, leaving 4 bases unmatched. The CDR3 DNA reads TGTGCCAGCTCACGGGGACAGGGGACAAATTCACCCCTCCACTTT. This codes for CASSRGQGTNSPLHF. Combining the CDR3 with reference TRBV18 and TRBJ1-6 gives the whole variable domain NAGVMQNPRHLVRRRGQEARLRCSPMKGHSHVYWYRQLPEEGLKFMVYLQKENIIDESGMPKERFSAEFPKEGPSILRIQQVVRGDSAAYFCASSRGQGTNSPLHFGNGTRLTVT.

J is TRBJ2-7 and V is TRBV14; 7 nucleotides line up with TRBD2. V shed 4 bases and J 0 bases; nucleotides not matched to a gene: 3. There are 14 residues in the CDR3. Germline loops: CDR1 SGHDN, CDR2 FVKESK. CDR3 nucleotides: TGTGCCAGCAGCCGGCGGGAGAGCTCCTACGAGCAGTACTTC. It is translated as CASSRRESSYEQYF. The full variable domain, with the rest looked up from reference TRBV14 and TRBJ2-7, is EAGVTQFPSHSVIEKGQTVTLRCDPISGHDNLYWYRRVMGKEIKFLLHFVKESKQDESGMPNNRFLAERTGGTYSTLKVQPAELEDSGVYFCASSRRESSYEQYFGPGTRLTVT.

V is TRBV10-3 and J is TRBJ2-3; 9 bases line up with TRBD1. Germline trimming cut 4 bases from V and 3 bases from J; bases unmatched to any gene: 5. CDR1 is ENHRY, CDR2 SYGVKD, per germline. This CDR3 contains 15 residues. CDR3 nucleotides: TGTGCCATCAGTGGACCGGGACAGGGTACAGATACGCAGTATTTT. The encoded protein is CAISGPGQGTDTQYF.

The rearrangement uses TRBV7-2 and TRBJ2-5; D unresolved. Germline assignment: CDR1 SGHTA and CDR2 FQGNSA. Trimming cost V 1 base and J 1 base, with 7 bases left between them. The CDR3 length is 14 residues. Here the CDR3 reads CASSLVWSQETQYF. DNA for the CDR3: TGTGCCAGCAGCTTAGTCTGGTCCCAAGAGACCCAGTACTTC.

The chain couples TRBV14 to TRBJ2-2, with D uncertain. CDR3 length equals 12 residues. The V end lost 2 bases, the J end lost 6 bases, and 4 bases lay between the germline ends. Germline assignment: CDR1 SGHDN and CDR2 FVKESK. The CDR3 coding sequence is TGTGCCAGCAGCCAACCGGCCGGGGAGCTGTTTTTT. Its protein is CASSQPAGELFF.

The V gene is TRBV6-5, the J gene TRBJ1-2, with 7 nucleotides matching TRBD1. Germline CDR1 and CDR2: MNHEY and SVGAGI. The V gene end was trimmed by 7 bases and the J gene end by 7 bases; junction bases not matched to a gene: 6. The CDR3 spans 12 residues. CDR3 sequence (DNA): TGTGCCAGCATCGACAGGGCTGGTGGCTACACCTTC. This encodes CASIDRAGGYTF.

V gene TRBV5-6 combines with J gene TRBJ1-4, with 9 bases lining up with TRBD1. The germline V gene encodes CDR1 SGHDT and CDR2 YYEEEE. This CDR3 contains 19 residues. V shed 4 bases and J 2 bases; nucleotides not matched to a gene: 15. CDR3 in amino acids: CASSPWGDRVVWTNEKLFF. CDR3 DNA sequence: TGTGCCAGCAGCCCCTGGGGGGACAGGGTCGTGTGGACTAATGAAAAACTGTTTTTT.

The J gene is TRBJ2-1, the V gene TRBV29-1; D gene ambiguous. With 0 bases removed from V and 0 bases from J, the gap between germline ends came to 12 bases. Germline CDR1 reads SQVTM; CDR2 reads ANQGSEA. CDR3 size: 16 residues. CDR3 region: CSVEDRSIYSYNEQFF. In DNA form, the CDR3 reads TGCAGCGTTGAAGACAGGAGCATATACTCCTACAATGAGCAGTTCTTC.

This rearrangement joins TRBV19 to TRBJ1-2, with a weak D call TRBD1 (5 bases). The V and J ends lost 5 bases and 8 bases respectively, with 27 bases between them. There are 17 residues in the CDR3. Germline V gene data show CDR1 as LNHDA and CDR2 as SQIVND (reference sequence). DNA for the CDR3: TGTGCCAGTAGTTCAATCTCGACCGGGACGGTCCTTAGGGGCTACACCTTC. Translation: CASSSISTGTVLRGYTF.

This clone has at least ten counts. The chain is built from TRBV11-2 and TRBJ2-2, with 7 bases lining up with TRBD2. With V trimmed by 5 bases and J by 5 bases, 5 bases remained unmatched. In germline, CDR1 is SGHAT, CDR2 FQNNGV. The CDR3 extends over 14 amino acids. Here the CDR3 reads CASSGTTKTGELFF. CDR3 sequence (DNA): TGTGCCAGCAGCGGGACTACTAAAACCGGGGAGCTGTTTTTT.

This clone was seen once. V and J are TRBV15 and TRBJ1-1; 7 bases fit TRBD1. CDR1 and CDR2 from the germline V gene are LNHNV and YYDKDF (reference sequence). The CDR3 spans 14 residues. V was clipped by 5 bases and J by 5 bases; unmatched bases: 8. In DNA, the CDR3 is TGTGCCACCAGCGCCGGCAGGGGGAGGACTGAAGCTTTCTTT. It is translated as CATSAGRGRTEAFF.

This chain connects TRBV19 to TRBJ1-1; 8 positions match TRBD1. The ends lost 3 bases at V and 6 bases at J; junction bases unmatched: 6. Germline V CDR1 and CDR2: LNHDA, SQIVND (reference sequence). CDR3 length equals 14 residues. The CDR3 sequence: CASSMDRAVAEAFF. CDR3 nucleotides: TGTGCCAGTAGTATGGACAGGGCGGTAGCTGAAGCTTTCTTT.

The gene calls are TRBV6-1 and TRBJ2-3; 7 nucleotides line up with TRBD2. There are 14 residues in the CDR3. Germline V lookup: CDR1 MNHNS, CDR2 SASEGT. Trimming at V came to 6 bases and at J to 2 bases, leaving 5 bases not matched to a gene. Here the CDR3 reads CASSRDYPTDTQYF. The CDR3 DNA is TGTGCCAGCAGCCGGGACTACCCCACAGATACGCAGTATTTT.

This chain connects TRBV10-2 to TRBJ1-2; D is unclear. V lost 2 bases and J 4 bases, leaving 8 bases between the germline ends. The CDR3 spans 13 residues. Germline CDR1 WSHSY, CDR2 SAAADI. CDR3 DNA: TGCGCCAGCAGTGAGCAGGTTAGCTATGGCTACACCTTC. Amino acids: CASSEQVSYGYTF.

This chain links TRBV10-2 with TRBJ2-7, with 7 bases matching TRBD1. The CDR3 covers 14 residues. From germline, CDR1 is WSHSY and CDR2 SAAADI. The trim removed 11 bases at V and 4 bases at J, leaving 14 bases unmatched. CDR3 coding DNA: TGCGCCTCACAAAGGGGGCAGGGTTTATACGAGCAGTACTTC. It specifies CASQRGQGLYEQYF.

This clone was seen only a few times. The rearrangement joins TRBV28 to TRBJ1-4, with 9 bases aligning to TRBD1. V shed 4 bases, J shed 8 bases, and the junction held 2 bases outside the gene matches. The CDR3 covers 13 residues. Germline CDR1 is MDHEN and CDR2 is SYDVKM. The chain's CDR3 is CASSWTGAEKLFF. CDR3 nucleotide sequence: TGTGCCAGCAGTTGGACAGGGGCCGAAAAACTGTTTTTT.

The genes are TRBV6-4 and TRBJ1-4; D might be TRBD1 (6 bases). This CDR3 has 15 amino acids. Germline CDR1 MRHNA, CDR2 SNTAGT. Trimming stripped 6 bases from V and 6 bases from J, with 17 bases between. In DNA, the CDR3 is TGTGCCAGCAGCCTCCCCACGGGGGCGGATGAAAAACTGTTTTTT. It yields the protein CASSLPTGADEKLFF.

Of note for this clone: Other DNA sequences in this sample translate to the same CDR3. The chain carries TRBV5-1 and TRBJ2-7; 8 bases match TRBD1. Germline values: CDR1 SGHRS, CDR2 YFSETQ. The CDR3 loop spans 15 amino acids. V lost 1 base to trimming and J lost 2 bases; unmatched junction nucleotides: 5. Here the CDR3 DNA reads TGCGCCAGCAGCTTGATGCAGGGGGCCACCTACGAGCAGTACTTC. It specifies CASSLMQGATYEQYF.

With regard to this clone: A much larger clone lies a single base off, so this may be a read error. As DNA, the CDR3 is TGCAGCGTTGAAGGGGACAGCTATGGCTACACCTTC. Protein: CSVEGDSYGYTF. The V and J genes are TRBV29-1 and TRBJ1-2, with 7 bases aligning to TRBD1. Germline trimming cut 1 base from V and 4 bases from J; bases unmatched to any gene: 0. Looked up from germline, CDR1 is SQVTM and CDR2 is ANQGSEA. The CDR3 spans 12 residues. Together with reference TRBV29-1 and TRBJ1-2, the CDR3 gives the full variable domain: SAVISQKPSRDICQRGTSLTIQCQVDSQVTMMFWYRQQPGQSLTLIATANQGSEATYESGFVIDKFPISRPNLTFSTLTVSNMSPEDSSIYLCSVEGDSYGYTFGSGTRLTVV.

This clone has a handful of counts. V gene TRBV7-9 combines with J gene TRBJ1-2, with D tentatively TRBD1 (5 bases). V was clipped by 4 bases and J by 6 bases, with 9 bases between them. The CDR3 contains 12 residues. Germline CDR1 is SEHNR and CDR2 is FQNEAQ (reference sequence). CDR3 DNA sequence: TGTGCCAGCAGCTATCCAGGGCATGGCTACACCTTC. Residues: CASSYPGHGYTF.

The chain joins TRBV27 to TRBJ2-7, with 8 positions matching TRBD1. The CDR3 runs 16 residues. Germline CDR1 and CDR2: MNHEY and SMNVEV (reference sequence). With 3 bases clipped from V and 3 bases from J, the junction kept 10 bases outside the gene matches. The CDR3 DNA follows: TGTGCCAGCAGTTTTCCGGACAGGGATTCCTTCTACGAGCAGTACTTC. It codes for CASSFPDRDSFYEQYF.

The rearrangement joins TRBV7-2 to TRBJ2-7; TRBD2 matches at 9 bases. V trimming: 3 bases; J trimming: 5 bases; junction bases outside the gene matches: 17. The germline V gene encodes CDR1 SGHTA and CDR2 FQGNSA. The CDR3 is 18 residues long. The CDR3 DNA reads as TGTGCCAGCAGCTTGAGAGGGACTGTAGCGGGAGATAGCGACGAGCAGTACTTC. It yields the protein CASSLRGTVAGDSDEQYF.

There are a few counts of this clone. The chain has TRBV27 and TRBJ1-2; TRBD1 aligns across 8 bases. The trim removed 2 bases at V and 0 bases at J, leaving 8 bases unmatched. Germline lookup yields CDR1 MNHEY and CDR2 SMNVEV (reference sequence). The CDR3 runs to 17 residues. The chain's CDR3 is CASSLRGTGTTNYGYTF. The CDR3, as DNA: TGTGCCAGCAGTTTAAGGGGGACAGGAACTACTAACTATGGCTACACCTTC.

The V call is TRBV6-5, the J call TRBJ2-1, with 9 positions matching TRBD2. J was trimmed by 5 bases and V by 5 bases; bases with no gene match: 4. Germline CDR1 reads MNHEY; CDR2 reads SVGAGI. The CDR3 has 14 residues. The CDR3 sequence: CASSRGGGHNEQFF. The CDR3 DNA reads TGTGCCAGCAGTCGCGGGGGGGGGCACAATGAGCAGTTCTTC.